A selection of T cell receptor beta chains follows, all from one sample in a study of T cell responses to AZD1222 COVID-19 vaccine. The data were produced by immunoSEQ multiplex PCR, yet TCRdb's version contains in-frame clones alone and is incomplete. The repertoire has 110,000 to 150,000 clones, just under 95% of them found once; the top ten carry 1.7%. Sequenced here: peripheral blood, sampled on day 0 of AZD1222 vaccination. The receptors were sampled from an adult in good health. Each CDR3 is given with its conserved first and last residue. The D gene is left open where the match is weak. Size is omitted from some rows. Given values are once, few, many or a class for expanded clones.

V,D,size,J,CDR3,DNA
TRBV7-3,TRBD2,.,TRBJ2-1,CASSWLAGSYNEQFF,TGTGCCAGCAGCTGGCTAGCGGGGTCCTACAATGAGCAGTTCTTC
TRBV30,.,.,TRBJ1-4,CAWSVGHSGQNEKLFF,TGTGCCTGGAGTGTAGGTCACTCGGGACAAAATGAAAAACTGTTTTTT
TRBV9,.,.,TRBJ1-6,CASSSAKNSPLHF,TGTGCCAGCAGCTCAGCCAAAAATTCACCCCTCCACTTT
TRBV19,.,once,TRBJ2-1,CASSGGLRNNEQFF,TGTGCCAGTAGTGGTGGCCTCCGAAACAATGAGCAGTTCTTC
TRBV28,TRBD2,.,TRBJ2-1,CASSLQTSGIEEQFF,TGTGCCAGCAGTTTACAGACTAGCGGGATTGAAGAGCAGTTCTTC
TRBV6-6,.,.,TRBJ1-5,CASSYSGQPQHF,TGTGCCAGCAGTTACTCCGGTCAGCCCCAGCATTTT
TRBV7-2,.,.,TRBJ2-7,CASSSRPNLKYF,TGTGCCAGCAGCTCACGACCGAATTTGAAGTACTTC
TRBV4-1,.,.,TRBJ2-3,CASSQDRRAGLTDTQYF,TGCGCCAGCAGCCAAGATAGGAGAGCGGGCCTCACAGATACGCAGTATTTT
TRBV4-1,.,.,TRBJ1-1,CASSQVGLNTEAFF,TGCGCCAGCAGCCAAGTAGGTTTGAACACTGAAGCTTTCTTT
TRBV19,.,.,TRBJ1-5,CASSLLPGDNQPQHF,TGTGCCAGTAGCTTACTCCCGGGAGACAATCAGCCCCAGCATTTT
TRBV9,.,once,TRBJ1-1,CASSVGTRGTEAFF,TGTGCCAGCAGCGTAGGGACCCGGGGGACTGAAGCTTTCTTT
TRBV10-1,TRBD1,.,TRBJ2-7,CASSDGTGVLSYEQYF,TGCGCCAGCAGTGACGGGACAGGGGTCTTATCCTACGAGCAGTACTTC
TRBV27,.,.,TRBJ1-2,CASRALLTGKNYGYTF,TGTGCCAGCCGAGCGCTCCTGACAGGAAAAAACTATGGCTACACCTTC
TRBV2,.,.,TRBJ1-6,CASKQVDLLLHF,TGTGCCAGCAAACAGGTCGATCTCCTCCTCCACTTT
TRBV15,TRBD2,once,TRBJ2-2,CATSRGGLVSGGELFF,TGTGCCACCAGCAGGGGGGGACTAGTATCTGGCGGGGAGCTGTTTTTT
TRBV7-8,.,.,TRBJ1-5,CASSLRGQPQHF,TGTGCCAGCAGCTTAAGAGGACAGCCCCAGCATTTT
TRBV11-1,.,.,TRBJ2-3,CASSLARLGRSDTQYF,TGTGCCAGCAGCTTAGCGCGGTTGGGTAGGTCCGATACGCAGTATTTT
TRBV3-1/TRBV3-2,.,.,TRBJ1-2,CASSHRRGSYSGYTF,TGTGCCAGCAGCCATCGCAGGGGTAGCTATTCTGGCTACACCTTC
TRBV7-9,.,few,TRBJ2-7,CASSLGGQTYEQYF,TGTGCCAGCAGCCTGGGCGGGCAGACCTACGAGCAGTACTTC
TRBV4-2,.,.,TRBJ2-1,CASSPPEGNEQFF,TGTGCCAGCAGCCCCCCAGAGGGAAATGAGCAGTTCTTC
TRBV6-5,TRBD2,.,TRBJ2-7,CASSRLAGVYEQYF,TGTGCCAGCAGTCGACTAGCGGGAGTGTACGAGCAGTACTTC
TRBV11-2,TRBD2,.,TRBJ2-1,CASSRSGRASDEQFF,TGTGCCAGCAGCCGGAGCGGGAGGGCCTCTGATGAGCAGTTCTTC
TRBV5-1,TRBD2,.,TRBJ2-7,CASSLGLAGVSYEQYF,TGCGCCAGCAGCTTGGGACTAGCGGGAGTTTCCTACGAGCAGTACTTC
TRBV5-4,.,once,TRBJ1-2,CASSLWQSTGGYTF,TGTGCCAGCAGCTTGTGGCAGTCCACGGGGGGCTACACCTTC
TRBV5-5,.,.,TRBJ1-5,CASSFRGNQPQHF,TGTGCCAGCAGCTTTAGGGGCAATCAGCCCCAGCATTTT
TRBV7-9,.,.,TRBJ1-6,CASSNLGSPLHF,TGTGCCAGCAGCAACCTCGGGTCACCCCTCCACTTT
TRBV27,.,.,TRBJ1-5,CASSSYSPNQPQHF,TGTGCCAGCAGTTCCTACTCCCCCAATCAGCCCCAGCATTTT
TRBV7-8,.,.,TRBJ2-7,CASSLGGGAADEQYF,TGTGCCAGCAGCTTAGGTGGCGGGGCAGCGGACGAGCAGTACTTC
TRBV18,TRBD1,.,TRBJ2-7,CASSPNPGQEEQYF,TGTGCCAGCTCACCCAACCCGGGACAGGAGGAGCAGTACTTC
TRBV5-4,.,.,TRBJ1-1,CASSLETWSYTEAFF,TGTGCCAGCAGCTTGGAGACGTGGAGCTACACTGAAGCTTTCTTT
TRBV5-1,TRBD1,.,TRBJ2-6,CASSLTGVLSGANVLTF,TGCGCCAGCAGCTTGACAGGGGTACTCTCTGGGGCCAACGTCCTGACTTTC
TRBV5-5,TRBD1,.,TRBJ1-6,CASSYGQGWVSPLHF,TGTGCCAGCAGCTATGGACAGGGTTGGGTTTCACCCCTCCACTTT
TRBV5-4,TRBD2,few,TRBJ2-1,CASSPRLAAPNEQFF,TGTGCCAGCAGCCCAAGGCTAGCGGCGCCCAATGAGCAGTTCTTC
TRBV9,TRBD2,.,TRBJ2-7,CASSEGLASYEQYF,TGTGCCAGCAGCGAAGGACTAGCCTCCTACGAGCAGTACTTC
TRBV30,TRBD2,.,TRBJ2-3,CAWRERGVITDTQYF,TGTGCCTGGAGGGAACGGGGGGTAATAACAGATACGCAGTATTTT
TRBV29-1,.,.,TRBJ1-4,CSVVVGEKLFF,TGCAGCGTCGTCGTAGGTGAAAAACTGTTTTTT
TRBV6-1,.,.,TRBJ2-1,CASSEKREWGQFF,TGTGCCAGCAGTGAAAAAAGGGAATGGGGGCAGTTCTTC
TRBV2,.,once,TRBJ1-3,CASSDHVSVSGNTIYF,TGTGCCAGCAGTGATCATGTCTCAGTCTCTGGAAACACCATATATTTT
TRBV7-9,TRBD1,.,TRBJ1-2,CASSTTGGAGYGYTF,TGTGCCAGCAGCACGACAGGGGGCGCTGGCTATGGCTACACCTTC
TRBV6-5,.,.,TRBJ1-2,CASSSRGDSGYGYTF,TGTGCCAGCAGTTCCCGAGGTGACTCTGGCTATGGCTACACCTTC
TRBV12-3/TRBV12-4,.,.,TRBJ1-2,CASSFRGNYGYTF,TGTGCCAGCAGTTTCCGGGGAAACTATGGCTACACCTTC
TRBV18,.,.,TRBJ1-2,CASSSERTSGYTF,TGTGCCAGCTCATCAGAGCGGACGTCGGGCTACACCTTC
TRBV5-1,TRBD2,.,TRBJ2-5,CASSPGSSGIETQYF,TGCGCCAGCAGCCCTGGGAGTAGCGGGATAGAGACCCAGTACTTC
TRBV7-2,.,.,TRBJ2-7,CASSPHAGSEYEQYF,TGTGCCAGCAGCCCCCACGCCGGGAGCGAATACGAGCAGTACTTC
TRBV3-1/TRBV3-2,TRBD2,.,TRBJ2-1,CASSHRTSGRGNEQFF,TGTGCCAGCAGCCACAGGACTAGCGGGAGGGGGAATGAGCAGTTCTTC
TRBV12-2,.,.,TRBJ1-5,CASRDPGPAPYSNQPQHF,TGTGCAAGTCGGGATCCGGGCCCCGCACCTTATAGCAATCAGCCCCAGCATTTT